This T cell receptor beta chain was documented in a study of early T cells in non-severe SARS-CoV-2 infection. Across the whole study: Sequencing used unsorted whole-blood bulk RNA, so chains lack pairing. General study results and limits: Anti-spike CD8 responses were favored in VDJdb matching, and private and CD4 specificities were missed.

Comment on this clonotype: Its antigen is not known. A single base separates this from a much larger clone, so it may be a read error.

Individual cDNA molecules were tagged with unique molecular identifiers, the study reported. TCRdb re-called the 5' RACE reads through MiXCR, storing one row per CDR3 protein. The data contain fewer than 85,000 distinct CDR3 sequences, 11% of them singletons. There are 15 residues in the CDR3. The V gene's germline CDR1 is MNHEY and CDR2 SVGEGT. This rearrangement joins TRBV6-2 or TRBV6-3 to TRBJ2-6, with TRBD1 matching over 7 bases. This TCR was recovered from an adult who was a healthcare worker with PCR-confirmed SARS-CoV-2 infection or an uninfected control (not recorded which). The input for sequencing was whole blood, taken at baseline. CDR3 sequence: CTSSYRGSGANVLTF. In DNA form, the CDR3 reads TGTACCAGCAGTTACAGGGGCTCTGGGGCCAACGTCCTGACTTTC.